This TCR beta chain is from a study of OX40 agonist ivuxolimab in advanced cancers. This clone was seen a few times. The antigen remains unidentified. Study-level results: Also present in some nonresponders was a low level of normalized T-cell clonal expansion. People who partly responded at 0.1-3.0 mg/kg had some of the least clonal expansion seen.

Germline CDR1 reads WNHNN; CDR2 reads SYGVQD (reference sequence). This CDR3 contains 14 residues. The ends lost 10 bases at V and 5 bases at J; junction bases unmatched: 8. Generated by immunoSEQ multiplex PCR, the TCRdb table keeps only in-frame clones and is missing some. Among fewer than 80,000 clones listed, about nine tenths were seen once. The chain links TRBV10-1 to TRBJ2-2; 9 nucleotides line up with TRBD1. The sequence was obtained from an adult with an advanced solid tumor such as melanoma, head and neck, liver or kidney cancer. The starting material was CD4+ or CD8+ T cells sorted from blood, obtained in a trial of the OX40 agonist ivuxolimab. CDR3 sequence (DNA): TGCGCCAAATACGGGACAGGGAGGACCGGGGAGCTGTTTTTT. It is translated as CAKYGTGRTGELFF.